These 7 T cell receptor beta chains were all obtained from the same sample, sequenced in a study of radiotherapy plus CTLA-4 blockade in lung cancer. Here immunoSEQ multiplex PCR was the method, and the copy in TCRdb shows in-frame clones only, minus some. The sample includes about 60,000 clones, 70% to 80% of them seen just once. Sequencing used peripheral blood, obtained from a patient treated with radiotherapy plus ipilimumab. These receptors were obtained from a human donor with non-small cell lung cancer who had a partial response to radiotherapy plus ipilimumab.

This chain links TRBV6-6 with TRBJ1-2; tentatively, D is TRBD1 (6 bases). Looked up from germline, CDR1 is MNHNY and CDR2 is SVGAGI (reference sequence). The ends were cut back, 5 bases at V and 4 bases at J, with 11 bases in the middle. The CDR3 covers 13 residues. The CDR3 here is CASSLLGAYGYTF. CDR3 DNA sequence: TGTGCCAGCAGTCTCCTGGGGGCCTATGGCTACACCTTC.

The chain links TRBV29-1 to TRBJ1-2; D might be TRBD1 (5 bases). The CDR3 runs to 12 residues. In germline, CDR1 is SQVTM, CDR2 ANQGSEA. Trimming took 6 bases from V and 2 from J, leaving 10 bases between them. CDR3 in DNA: TGCAGCGTGGGGGGGGAAAACTATGGCTACACCTTC. Residues: CSVGGENYGYTF.

The chain combines TRBV9 with TRBJ2-7; TRBD1 matches 11 bases. This CDR3 is 13 amino acids long. The V segment lost 4 bases and the J segment 6 bases; nucleotides outside the gene matches: 3. Germline V gene data show CDR1 as SGDLS and CDR2 as YYNGEE. CDR3 in DNA: TGTGCCAGCAGCACGGGACAGGGGGGCGAGCAGTACTTC. It codes for CASSTGQGGEQYF. The full variable domain, with the rest looked up from reference TRBV9 and TRBJ2-7, is DSGVTQTPKHLITATGQRVTLRCSPRSGDLSVYWYQQSLDQGLQFLIQYYNGEERAKGNILERFSAQQFPDLHSELNLSSLELGDSALYFCASSTGQGGEQYFGPGTRLTVT.

The J gene is TRBJ2-6, the V gene TRBV29-1; tentative D call: TRBD1 (6 bases). Germline V gene sequence: CDR1 SQVTM, CDR2 ANQGSEA. The CDR3 has 14 residues. Deletions cut 5 bases from V and 4 bases from J, with 12 bases between. The CDR3 sequence is CSVKDSAGANVLTF. In DNA form, the CDR3 reads TGCAGCGTTAAGGACAGTGCAGGGGCCAACGTCCTGACTTTC. The entire variable domain, with the rest obtained from reference TRBV29-1 and TRBJ2-6, is as follows: SAVISQKPSRDICQRGTSLTIQCQVDSQVTMMFWYRQQPGQSLTLIATANQGSEATYESGFVIDKFPISRPNLTFSTLTVSNMSPEDSSIYLCSVKDSAGANVLTFGAGSRLTVL.

V gene TRBV7-2 combines with J gene TRBJ1-3, with D perhaps matching TRBD1 (6 bases). Germline CDR1 reads SGHTA; CDR2 reads FQGNSA. Trimming left V 3 bases short and J 2 bases short, with 11 bases between. This CDR3 spans 15 amino acids. The CDR3 loop is CASSLTGGPGNTIYF. DNA for the CDR3: TGTGCCAGCAGCTTGACAGGAGGACCTGGAAACACCATATATTTT.

A single count supports this clone. The rearrangement uses TRBV9 and TRBJ2-3, with unresolved D. The CDR3 contains 16 residues. Per the germline V gene, CDR1 is SGDLS and CDR2 is YYNGEE. V lost 4 bases and J 0 bases, leaving 15 bases between the germline ends. CDR3 region: CASSPRHSSSTDTQYF. For the CDR3, the DNA is TGTGCCAGCAGCCCTCGACACAGTTCTAGCACAGATACGCAGTATTTT.

J is TRBJ1-1 and V is TRBV21-1. TRBV21-1 is assigned pseudogene status. There are 11 residues in the CDR3. In nucleotides, the CDR3 is TGTGCCAGCACCGTGAACACTGAAGCTTTCTTT. It codes for CASTVNTEAFF.